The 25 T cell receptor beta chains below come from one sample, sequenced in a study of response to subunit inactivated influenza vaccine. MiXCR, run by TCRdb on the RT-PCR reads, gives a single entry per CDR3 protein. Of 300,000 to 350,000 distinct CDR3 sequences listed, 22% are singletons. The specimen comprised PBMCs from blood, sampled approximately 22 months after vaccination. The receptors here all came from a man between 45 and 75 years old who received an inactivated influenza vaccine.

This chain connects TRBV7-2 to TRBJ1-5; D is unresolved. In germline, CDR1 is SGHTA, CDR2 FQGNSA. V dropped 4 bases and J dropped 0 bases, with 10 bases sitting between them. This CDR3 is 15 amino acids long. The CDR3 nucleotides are TGTGCCAGCAGCTCTTTCGGGGTTAGCAATCAGCCCCAGCATTTT. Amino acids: CASSSFGVSNQPQHF. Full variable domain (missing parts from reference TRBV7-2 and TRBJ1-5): GAGVSQSPSNKVTEKGKDVELRCDPISGHTALYWYRQSLGQGLEFLIYFQGNSAPDKSGLPSDRFSAERTGGSVSTLTIQRTQQEDSAVYLCASSSFGVSNQPQHFGDGTRLSIL.

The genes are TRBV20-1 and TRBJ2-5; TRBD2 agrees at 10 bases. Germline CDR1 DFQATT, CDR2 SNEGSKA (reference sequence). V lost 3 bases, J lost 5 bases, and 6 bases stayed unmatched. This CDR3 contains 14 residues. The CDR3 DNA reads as TGCAGTGCTAGGTTAGCGGGAGGTGTGGAGACCCAGTACTTC. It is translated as CSARLAGGVETQYF.

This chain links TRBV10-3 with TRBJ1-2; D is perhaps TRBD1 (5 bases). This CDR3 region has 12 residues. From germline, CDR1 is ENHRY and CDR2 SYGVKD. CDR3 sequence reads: CASSGREGGYTF. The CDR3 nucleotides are TGTGCTAGCTCGGGACGAGAGGGGGGCTACACCTTC.

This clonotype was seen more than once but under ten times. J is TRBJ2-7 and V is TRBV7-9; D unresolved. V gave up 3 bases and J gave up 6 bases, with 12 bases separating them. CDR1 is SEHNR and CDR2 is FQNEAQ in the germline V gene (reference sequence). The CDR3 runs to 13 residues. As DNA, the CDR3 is TGTGCCAGCAGCTTGACCCCGTTTCGCGAGCAGTACTTC. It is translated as CASSLTPFREQYF.

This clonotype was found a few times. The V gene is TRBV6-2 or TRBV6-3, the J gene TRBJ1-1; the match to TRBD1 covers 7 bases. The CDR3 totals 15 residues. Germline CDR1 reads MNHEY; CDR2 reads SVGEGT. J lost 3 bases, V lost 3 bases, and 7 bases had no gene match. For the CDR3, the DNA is TGTGCCAGCAGTTATAATAGGGGGCGAGACACTGAAGCTTTCTTT. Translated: CASSYNRGRDTEAFF.

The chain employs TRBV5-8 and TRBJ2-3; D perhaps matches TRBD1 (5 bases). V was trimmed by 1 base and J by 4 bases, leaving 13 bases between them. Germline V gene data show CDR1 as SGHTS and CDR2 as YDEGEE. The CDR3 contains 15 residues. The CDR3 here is CASSLYRGQSDTQYF. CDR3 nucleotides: TGTGCCAGCAGCTTGTATAGGGGTCAGTCAGATACGCAGTATTTT.

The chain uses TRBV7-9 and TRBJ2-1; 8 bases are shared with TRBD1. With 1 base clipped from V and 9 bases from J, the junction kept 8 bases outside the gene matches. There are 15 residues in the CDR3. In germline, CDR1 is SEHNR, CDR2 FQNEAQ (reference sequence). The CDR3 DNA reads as TGTGCCAGCAGCTTAGTGCTTGGGACAGGTCCTGAGCAGTTCTTC. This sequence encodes CASSLVLGTGPEQFF.

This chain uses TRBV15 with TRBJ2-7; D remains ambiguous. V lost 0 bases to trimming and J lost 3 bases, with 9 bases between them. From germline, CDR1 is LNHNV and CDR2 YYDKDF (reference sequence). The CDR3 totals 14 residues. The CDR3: CATSREGLGYEQYF. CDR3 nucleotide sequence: TGTGCCACCAGCAGAGAGGGTCTAGGCTACGAGCAGTACTTC.

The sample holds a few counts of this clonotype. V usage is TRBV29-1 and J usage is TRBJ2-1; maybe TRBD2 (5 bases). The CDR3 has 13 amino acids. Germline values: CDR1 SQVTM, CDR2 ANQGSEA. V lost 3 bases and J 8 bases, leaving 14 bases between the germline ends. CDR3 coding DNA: TGCAGCGTTGAGATGTATGAGGGCTATGAGCAGTTCTTC. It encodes CSVEMYEGYEQFF.

This CDR3 reads CASSSSTGLSYNEQFF. As DNA, the CDR3 is TGCGCCAGCAGCTCATCGACAGGACTCTCCTACAATGAGCAGTTCTTC. The rearrangement joins TRBV5-1 to TRBJ2-1; possible D gene TRBD1, 6 bases. V was shortened by 3 bases and J by 0 bases, with 13 bases between the two germline ends. The CDR3 extends over 16 amino acids. Germline V gene lookup returns CDR1 SGHRS and CDR2 YFSETQ.

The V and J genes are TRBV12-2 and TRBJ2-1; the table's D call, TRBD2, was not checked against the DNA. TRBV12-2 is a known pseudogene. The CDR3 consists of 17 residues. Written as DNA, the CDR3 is TGTGCAAGTCGTGCTTCCCATACGGCGGGGGGGCTCAATGAGCAGTTCTTC. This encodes CASRASHTAGGLNEQFF.

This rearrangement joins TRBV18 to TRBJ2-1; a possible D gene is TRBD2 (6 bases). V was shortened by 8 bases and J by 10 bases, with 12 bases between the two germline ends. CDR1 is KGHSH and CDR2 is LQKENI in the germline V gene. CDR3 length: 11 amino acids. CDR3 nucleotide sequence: TGTGCCAGCCGTACGGGGGTCGAGCAGTTCTTC. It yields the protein CASRTGVEQFF. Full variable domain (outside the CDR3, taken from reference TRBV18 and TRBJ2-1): NAGVMQNPRHLVRRRGQEARLRCSPMKGHSHVYWYRQLPEEGLKFMVYLQKENIIDESGMPKERFSAEFPKEGPSILRIQQVVRGDSAAYFCASRTGVEQFFGPGTRLTVL.

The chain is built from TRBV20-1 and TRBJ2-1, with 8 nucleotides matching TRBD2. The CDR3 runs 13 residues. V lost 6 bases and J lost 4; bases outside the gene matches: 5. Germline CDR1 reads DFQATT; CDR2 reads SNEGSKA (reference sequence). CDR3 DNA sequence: TGCAGTGCCGGGGGGGCCGGGTACAATGAGCAGTTCTTC. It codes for CSAGGAGYNEQFF.

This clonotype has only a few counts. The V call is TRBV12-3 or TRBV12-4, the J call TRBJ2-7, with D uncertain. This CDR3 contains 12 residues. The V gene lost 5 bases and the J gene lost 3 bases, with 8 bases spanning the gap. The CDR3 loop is CASSTIGYEQYF. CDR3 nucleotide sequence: TGTGCCAGCAGTACTATAGGCTACGAGCAGTACTTC.

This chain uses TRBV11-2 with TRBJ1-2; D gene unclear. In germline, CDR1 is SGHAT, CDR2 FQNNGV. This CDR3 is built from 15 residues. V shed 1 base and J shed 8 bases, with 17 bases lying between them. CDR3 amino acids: CASSLVAPVSGGYTF. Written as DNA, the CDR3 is TGTGCCAGCAGCTTAGTGGCCCCGGTCTCTGGAGGCTACACCTTC.

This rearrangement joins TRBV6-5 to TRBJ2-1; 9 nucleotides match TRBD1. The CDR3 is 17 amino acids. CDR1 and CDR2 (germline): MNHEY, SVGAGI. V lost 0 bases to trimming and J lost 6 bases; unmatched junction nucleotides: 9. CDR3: CASSYSYTGQGSNEQFF. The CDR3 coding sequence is TGTGCCAGCAGTTACTCGTATACGGGACAGGGATCCAATGAGCAGTTCTTC.

CDR3: CASSVIPGQGQSHEQYF. CDR3 bases: TGTGCCAGCAGCGTGATTCCGGGACAGGGGCAAAGCCACGAGCAGTACTTC. The chain joins TRBV7-2 to TRBJ2-7, with 10 nucleotides matching TRBD1. With V trimmed by 5 bases and J by 5 bases, 15 bases remained unmatched. The V gene's germline CDR1 is SGHTA and CDR2 FQGNSA. There are 17 residues in the CDR3.

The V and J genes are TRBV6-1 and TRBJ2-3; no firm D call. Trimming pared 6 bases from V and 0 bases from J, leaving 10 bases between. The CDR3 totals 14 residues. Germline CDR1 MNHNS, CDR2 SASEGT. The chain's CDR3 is CASSPTFSTDTQYF. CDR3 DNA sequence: TGTGCCAGCAGCCCGACATTTAGCACAGATACGCAGTATTTT.

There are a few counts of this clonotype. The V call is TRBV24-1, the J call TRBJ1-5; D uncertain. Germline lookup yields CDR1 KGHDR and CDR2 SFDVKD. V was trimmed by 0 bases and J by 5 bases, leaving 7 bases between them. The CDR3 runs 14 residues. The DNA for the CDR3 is TGTGCCACCAGTGATTTGTCCGGAGATCAGCCCCAGCATTTT. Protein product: CATSDLSGDQPQHF.

CDR3 nucleotides: TGTGCCAGCAGCCCATCGACAGCCGCCACAGATACGCAGTATTTT. It yields the protein CASSPSTAATDTQYF. The V and J genes are TRBV7-6 and TRBJ2-3; weak D call: TRBD1 (5 bases). The CDR3 sequence is 15 residues long. Trimming took off 5 bases at V and 2 bases at J, with 14 bases between the two ends. The germline CDR1 and CDR2 sequences are SGHVS and FNYEAQ. Together with reference TRBV7-6 and TRBJ2-3, the CDR3 gives the full variable domain: GAGVSQSPRYKVTKRGQDVALRCDPISGHVSLYWYRQALGQGPEFLTYFNYEAQQDKSGLPNDRFSAERPEGSISTLTIQRTEQRDSAMYRCASSPSTAATDTQYFGPGTRLTVL.

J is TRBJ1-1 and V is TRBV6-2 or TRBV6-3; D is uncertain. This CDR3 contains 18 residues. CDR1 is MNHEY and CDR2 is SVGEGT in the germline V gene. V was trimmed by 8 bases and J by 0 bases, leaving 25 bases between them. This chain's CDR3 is CASPTGRRRGGVNTEAFF. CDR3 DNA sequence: TGTGCCAGCCCCACCGGGCGGCGTCGGGGAGGAGTGAACACTGAAGCTTTCTTT.

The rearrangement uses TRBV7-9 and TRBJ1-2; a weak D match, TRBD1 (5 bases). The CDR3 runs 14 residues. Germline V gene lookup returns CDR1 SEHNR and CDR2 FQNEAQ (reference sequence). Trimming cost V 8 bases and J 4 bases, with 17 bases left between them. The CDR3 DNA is TGTGCCAGCGACGCGGGACGGACCTTCTATGGCTACACCTTC. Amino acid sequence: CASDAGRTFYGYTF.

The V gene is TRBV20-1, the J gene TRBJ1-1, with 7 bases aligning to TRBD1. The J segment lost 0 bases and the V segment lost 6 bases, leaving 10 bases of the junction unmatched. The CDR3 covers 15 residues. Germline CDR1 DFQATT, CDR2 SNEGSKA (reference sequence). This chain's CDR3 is CSALGTVALNTEAFF. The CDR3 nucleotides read TGCAGTGCCCTGGGGACAGTGGCGTTGAACACTGAAGCTTTCTTT.

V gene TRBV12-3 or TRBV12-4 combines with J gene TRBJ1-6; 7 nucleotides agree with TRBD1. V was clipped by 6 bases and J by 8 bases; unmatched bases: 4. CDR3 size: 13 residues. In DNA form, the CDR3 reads TGTGCCAGCAGCGGACAGGTCTATTCACCCCTCCACTTT. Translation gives CASSGQVYSPLHF.

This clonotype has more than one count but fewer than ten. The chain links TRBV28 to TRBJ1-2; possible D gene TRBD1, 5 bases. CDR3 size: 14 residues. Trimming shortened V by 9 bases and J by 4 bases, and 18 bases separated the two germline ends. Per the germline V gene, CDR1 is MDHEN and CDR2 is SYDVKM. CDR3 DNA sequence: TGTGCCAGTCGCCGGGACCCCCTTATCTATGGCTACACCTTC. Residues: CASRRDPLIYGYTF.